This entry describes one T cell receptor beta chain. Generated by immunoSEQ multiplex PCR, the TCRdb table keeps only in-frame clones and is missing some. The sample records tens of thousands of clones, roughly 92% being singletons. The sample comes from a study of T cell clones after liver transplantation. The CDR3 contains 15 residues. The chain carries TRBV21-1 and TRBJ2-7. TRBV21-1 is described as a pseudogene. The clonotype was recovered from a human patient who received a liver transplant. The T cells may come from the graft donor. The sample here was CD4+ T cells from blood, taken about 25 months after liver transplant. The CDR3, as DNA: TGTGCCAGCAGCAAAATGGGATCCATTCCCTACGAGCAGTACTTC. Protein product: CASSKMGSIPYEQYF.